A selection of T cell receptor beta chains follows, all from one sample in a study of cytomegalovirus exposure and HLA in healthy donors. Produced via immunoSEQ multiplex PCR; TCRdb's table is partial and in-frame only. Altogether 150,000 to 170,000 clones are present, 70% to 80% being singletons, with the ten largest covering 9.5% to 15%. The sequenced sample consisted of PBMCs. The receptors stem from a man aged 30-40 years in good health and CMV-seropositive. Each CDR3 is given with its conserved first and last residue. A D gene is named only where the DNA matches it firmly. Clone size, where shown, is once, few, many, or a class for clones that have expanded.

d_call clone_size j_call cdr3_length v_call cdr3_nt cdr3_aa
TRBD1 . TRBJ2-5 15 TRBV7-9 TGTGCCAGCAGCCCACGGCGGGACAGGAAAGAGACCCAGTACTTC CASSPRRDRKETQYF
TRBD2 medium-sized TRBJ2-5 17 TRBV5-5 TGTGCCAGCAGCTTGGCCACGGGAGGGCCTTTAGGAGAGACCCAGTACTTC CASSLATGGPLGETQYF
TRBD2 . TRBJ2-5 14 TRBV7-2 TGTGCCAGCAGCTTCGGGAGGTACCAAGAGACCCAGTACTTC CASSFGRYQETQYF
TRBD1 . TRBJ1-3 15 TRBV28 TGTGCCAGCAGTAGCAGGGGGGCCAATGGAAACACCATATATTTT CASSSRGANGNTIYF
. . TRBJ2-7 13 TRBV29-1 TGCAGCGTTGCCGGGACACAAGCCTACGAGCAGTACTTC CSVAGTQAYEQYF
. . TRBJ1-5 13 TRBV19 TGTGCCAGTAGTATCCGGGAAAATCAGCCCCAGCATTTT CASSIRENQPQHF
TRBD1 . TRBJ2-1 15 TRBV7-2 TGTGCCAGCAGCCGAGACAGGGGTTCCTACAATGAGCAGTTCTTC CASSRDRGSYNEQFF
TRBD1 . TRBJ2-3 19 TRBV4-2 TGTGCCAGCAGCCAAGATCCTTGGCCTCAGGGGGCAGGTGCAGATACGCAGTATTTT CASSQDPWPQGAGADTQYF
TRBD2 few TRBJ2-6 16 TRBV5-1 TGCGCCAGCAGCTGGACTAGCTTTTCTGGGGCCAACGTCCTGACTTTC CASSWTSFSGANVLTF
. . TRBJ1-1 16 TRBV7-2 TGTGCCAGCAGCTTATCCCCCGGGAGCGGTGGGACTGAAGCTTTCTTT CASSLSPGSGGTEAFF
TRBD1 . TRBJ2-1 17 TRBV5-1 TGCGCCAGCAGCTTCTCACCTGGGACAGGGGGTAACAATGAGCAGTTCTTC CASSFSPGTGGNNEQFF
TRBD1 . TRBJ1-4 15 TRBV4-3 TGCGCCAGCAGCCAGATGGACAGGGAAGGCGAAAAACTGTTTTTT CASSQMDREGEKLFF
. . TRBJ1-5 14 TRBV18 TGTGCCAGCTCACCGGCAGGGGCTGATCAGCCCCAGCATTTT CASSPAGADQPQHF
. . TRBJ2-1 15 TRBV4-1 TGCGCCAGCAGCCCGGGACTCGGCCCCGTCAATGAGCAGTTCTTC CASSPGLGPVNEQFF
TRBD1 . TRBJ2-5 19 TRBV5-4 TGTGCCAGCAGCCCAACGGTGGACAGGGCGCCCGGGTTCCTAGAGACCCAGTACTTC CASSPTVDRAPGFLETQYF
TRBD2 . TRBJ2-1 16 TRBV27 TGTGCCAGCAGTCCAAAGGGGACTAGCGGGAGACGTGAGCAGTTCTTC CASSPKGTSGRREQFF
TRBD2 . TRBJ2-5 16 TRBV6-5 TGTGCCAGCAGTTCTGGACTAGCGGGAGGGGGAAAGACCCAGTACTTC CASSSGLAGGGKTQYF
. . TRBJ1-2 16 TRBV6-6 TGTGCCAGCAGTTACGAGGGGACGGGAGCTAACTATGGCTACACCTTC CASSYEGTGANYGYTF
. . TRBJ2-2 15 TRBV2 TGTGCCAGGAAGGTGACAGGAGCGGGGACCGGGGAGCTGTTTTTT CARKVTGAGTGELFF
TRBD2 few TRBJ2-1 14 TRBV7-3 TGTGCCAGCAGCTTGGGGGGAGGGAATGATGAGCAGTTCTTC CASSLGGGNDEQFF
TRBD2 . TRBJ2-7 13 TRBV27 TGTGCCAGCAGACCTAGCGGGAGGGCCGAGCAGTACTTC CASRPSGRAEQYF
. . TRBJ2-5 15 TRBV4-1 TGCGCCAGCAGCCAAGTCTTGACTAGACAAGAGACCCAGTACTTC CASSQVLTRQETQYF
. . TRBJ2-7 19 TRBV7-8 TGTGCCAGCAGCTTAGCAGGGGGAAACAAACAATACCACCCGTACGAGCAGTACTTC CASSLAGGNKQYHPYEQYF
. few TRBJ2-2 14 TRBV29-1 TGCAGCGTTACCGGGACTCTGAACACCGGGGAGCTGTTTTTT CSVTGTLNTGELFF
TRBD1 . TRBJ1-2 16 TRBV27 TGTGCCAGCAGTTTCTCCGGGACAGGGGCAAACTATGGCTACACCTTC CASSFSGTGANYGYTF
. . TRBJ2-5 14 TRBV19 TGTGCCAGTAGTTTGGACTCTTCTACAGAGACCCAGTACTTC CASSLDSSTETQYF
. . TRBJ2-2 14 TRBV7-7 TGTGCTAGCAGCTTAGATGGGGGGACCGGGGAGCTGTTTTTT CASSLDGGTGELFF
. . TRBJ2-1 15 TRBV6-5 TGTGCCAGCAGTTACTCGAATAGGGGTAACAGTGAGCAGTTCTTC CASSYSNRGNSEQFF
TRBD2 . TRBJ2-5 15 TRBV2 TGTGCCAGCAGTAAGGGACTAGCGGGACAAGAGACCCAGTACTTC CASSKGLAGQETQYF